The 2 T cell receptor beta chains below come from one sample, sequenced in a study of somatic mutations in cytotoxic T cells in rheumatoid arthritis. The data were produced by immunoSEQ multiplex PCR, yet TCRdb's version contains in-frame clones alone and is incomplete. The sample records around 20,000 clones, around 67% being singletons. What was sequenced was CD8+ T cells sorted from blood. The receptor source for this set is an adult with rheumatoid arthritis.

The chain links TRBV21-1 to TRBJ2-5; the table's D gene call, TRBD2, was not cross checked with the DNA. TRBV21-1 is a pseudogene segment. The CDR3 spans 16 residues. CDR3 DNA: TGTGCCAGCAGCAAAGGGGTAGCTAGCCGGTCGGAGACCCAGTACTTC. It translates to CASSKGVASRSETQYF.

This clone has just a few counts. V and J are TRBV19 and TRBJ2-1; 12 bases agree with TRBD2. Germline CDR1 reads LNHDA; CDR2 reads SQIVND (reference sequence). V lost 8 bases to trimming and J lost 4 bases; unmatched junction nucleotides: 0. The CDR3 has 13 residues. The CDR3 region has the DNA TGTGCCAGTCTAGCGGGGGGGTACAATGAGCAGTTCTTC. The encoded protein is CASLAGGYNEQFF.